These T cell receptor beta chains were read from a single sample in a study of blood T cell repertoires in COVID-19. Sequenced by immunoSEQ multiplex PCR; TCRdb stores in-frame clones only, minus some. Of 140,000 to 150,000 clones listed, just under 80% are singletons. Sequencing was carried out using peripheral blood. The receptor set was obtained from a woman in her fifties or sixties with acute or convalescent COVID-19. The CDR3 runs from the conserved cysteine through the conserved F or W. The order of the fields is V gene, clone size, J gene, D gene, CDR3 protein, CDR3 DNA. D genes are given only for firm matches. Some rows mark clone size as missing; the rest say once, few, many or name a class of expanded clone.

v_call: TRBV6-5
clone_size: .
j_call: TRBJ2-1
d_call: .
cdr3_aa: CASSSPGTPKKFF
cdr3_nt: TGTGCCAGCAGTTCCCCCGGGACTCCCAAAAAGTTCTTC

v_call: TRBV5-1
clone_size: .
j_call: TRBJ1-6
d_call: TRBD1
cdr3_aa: CASSVEPTGYYSPLHF
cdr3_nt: TGCGCCAGCAGCGTCGAGCCGACAGGGTATTATTCACCCCTCCACTTT

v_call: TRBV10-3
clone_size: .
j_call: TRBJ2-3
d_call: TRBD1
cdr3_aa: CAIKETGGSDTQYF
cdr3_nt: TGTGCCATCAAAGAGACAGGGGGCTCGGATACGCAGTATTTT

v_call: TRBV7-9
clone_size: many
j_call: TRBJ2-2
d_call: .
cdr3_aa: CASAGTKNTGELFF
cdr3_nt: TGTGCCAGCGCCGGGACAAAGAACACCGGGGAGCTGTTTTTT

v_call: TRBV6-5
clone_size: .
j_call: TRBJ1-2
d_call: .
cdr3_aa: CASQGGYNGYTF
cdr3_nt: TGTGCCAGCCAGGGAGGTTATAATGGCTACACCTTC

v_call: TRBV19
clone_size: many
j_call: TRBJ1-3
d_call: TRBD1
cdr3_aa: CASSIGWRGRSSGNTIYF
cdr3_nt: TGTGCCAGTAGTATAGGATGGAGGGGGCGAAGCTCTGGAAACACCATATATTTT

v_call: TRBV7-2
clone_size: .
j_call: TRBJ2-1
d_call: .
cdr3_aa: CASSFAGFDEQFF
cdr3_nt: TGTGCCAGCAGCTTCGCAGGGTTCGATGAGCAGTTCTTC

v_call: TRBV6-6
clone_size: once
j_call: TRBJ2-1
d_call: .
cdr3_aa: CASSRSGYNEQFF
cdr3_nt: TGTGCCAGCAGCCGTAGCGGATACAATGAGCAGTTCTTC

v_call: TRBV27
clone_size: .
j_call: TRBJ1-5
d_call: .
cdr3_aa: CASSPLLLGARRQPQHF
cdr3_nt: TGTGCCAGCAGTCCACTGTTGTTGGGGGCGCGTAGGCAGCCCCAGCATTTT

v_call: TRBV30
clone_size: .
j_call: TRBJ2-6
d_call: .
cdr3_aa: CATRVSGANVLTF
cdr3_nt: TGTGCGACCAGGGTTTCTGGGGCCAACGTCCTGACTTTC

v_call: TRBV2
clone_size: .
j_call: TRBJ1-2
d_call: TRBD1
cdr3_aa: CASSESQGANYGYTF
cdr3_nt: TGTGCCAGCAGTGAAAGTCAGGGGGCTAACTATGGCTACACCTTC

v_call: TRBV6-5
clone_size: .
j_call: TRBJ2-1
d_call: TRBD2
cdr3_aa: CASSQLAGDNEQFF
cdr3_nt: TGTGCCAGCAGTCAACTAGCGGGAGACAATGAGCAGTTCTTC

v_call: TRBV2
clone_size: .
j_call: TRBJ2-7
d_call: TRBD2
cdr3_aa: CASSEGEGFKTYEQYF
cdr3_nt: TGTGCCAGCAGTGAGGGGGAGGGGTTCAAGACCTACGAGCAGTACTTC

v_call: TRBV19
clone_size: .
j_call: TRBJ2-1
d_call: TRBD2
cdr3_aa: CASSSLGLAGGGPYNEQFF
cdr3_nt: TGTGCCAGTAGTAGTTTGGGACTAGCGGGAGGGGGGCCCTACAATGAGCAGTTCTTC

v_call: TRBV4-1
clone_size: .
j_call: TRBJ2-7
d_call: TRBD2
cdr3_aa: CASSQGLAEGEQYF
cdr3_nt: TGCGCCAGCAGCCAAGGACTAGCAGAGGGCGAGCAGTACTTC

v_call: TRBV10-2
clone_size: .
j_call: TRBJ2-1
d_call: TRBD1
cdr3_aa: CASSGTGYNEQFF
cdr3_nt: TGCGCCAGCAGTGGGACAGGTTACAATGAGCAGTTCTTC

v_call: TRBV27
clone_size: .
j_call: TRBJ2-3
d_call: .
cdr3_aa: CASSPRGGTQYF
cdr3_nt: TGTGCCAGCAGTCCGCGGGGAGGTACGCAGTATTTT

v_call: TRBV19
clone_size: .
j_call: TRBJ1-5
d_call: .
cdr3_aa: CASSIQVLGKGGNQPQHF
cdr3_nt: TGTGCCAGTAGTATACAGGTCCTGGGGAAGGGAGGGAATCAGCCCCAGCATTTT

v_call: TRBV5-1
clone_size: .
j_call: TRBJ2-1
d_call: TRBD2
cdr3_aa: CASSLGGRLLDEQFF
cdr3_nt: TGCGCCAGCAGCTTGGGCGGGAGACTATTGGATGAGCAGTTCTTC

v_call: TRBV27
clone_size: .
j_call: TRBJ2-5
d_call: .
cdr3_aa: CASSIGGLLDQETQYF
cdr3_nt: TGTGCCAGCTCCATCGGGGGGCTACTTGACCAAGAGACCCAGTACTTC

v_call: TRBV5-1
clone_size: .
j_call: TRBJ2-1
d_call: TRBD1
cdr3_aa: CASRYGQGVNEQFF
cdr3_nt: TGCGCCAGCAGATACGGACAGGGGGTCAATGAGCAGTTCTTC

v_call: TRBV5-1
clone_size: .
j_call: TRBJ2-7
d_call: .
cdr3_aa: CASSLAASLGQGFSYEQYF
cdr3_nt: TGCGCCAGCAGCTTGGCCGCCTCACTCGGACAAGGGTTCTCCTACGAGCAGTACTTC

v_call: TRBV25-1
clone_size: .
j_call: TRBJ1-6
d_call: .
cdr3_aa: CASSGISGGYYNSPLHF
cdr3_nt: TGTGCCAGCAGTGGAATATCGGGGGGGTACTATAATTCACCCCTCCACTTT

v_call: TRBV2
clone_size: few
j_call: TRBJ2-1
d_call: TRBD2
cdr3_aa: CAYRGGFNEQFF
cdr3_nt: TGTGCCTATCGGGGGGGGTTCAATGAGCAGTTCTTC